The source of this T cell receptor beta chain is a study of T cell repertoires in cytomegalovirus infection. Study summary: Used in the study were CMV epitopes, some recently identified and HLA-C-restricted, others well-studied and HLA-B-restricted. Public TCR beta signatures indicated both CMV infection and matching HLA type. Study-wide results and caveats: What dominated the ex vivo response were HLA-C-restricted CMV-specific TCR beta clonotypes.

TCRdb ran MiXCR on the reads and lists one entry per CDR3 protein. The table lists 140,000 to 150,000 distinct CDR3 sequences, over 25% of them singletons. This clonotype was found a few times. Its antigen remains unknown. There are 17 residues in the CDR3. V dropped 4 bases and J dropped 4; count of bases not matched to a gene: 12. Per germline, CDR1 SGHRS and CDR2 YFSETQ. The chain joins TRBV5-1 to TRBJ2-3; 10 bases match TRBD2. This clonotype was obtained from a human donor in good health (CMV status not recorded). Some clones in this sample may be carry-over from other donors' samples. The source material was CD8+ T cells from cultured PBMCs, sampled from culture after CMV antigen stimulation. CDR3 in amino acids: CASSQNAGTSVSDTQYF. For the CDR3, the DNA is TGCGCCAGCAGCCAAAACGCAGGGACTAGCGTGTCAGATACGCAGTATTTT.